This T cell receptor (beta chain) appears in the sequencing data of a study of cytomegalovirus exposure and HLA in healthy donors. In regard to this clone: Its antigen is currently unknown.

The PCR had 60 Vbeta and 13 Jbeta primers. TCRdb's copy holds only in-frame clones and misses some; the assay was immunoSEQ multiplex PCR. The data show 120,000 or so clones, with 17% seen just once and about 3% held by the top ten. Study-level findings and limits: Per published reports, the classifier diagnosed cytomegalovirus status with high specificity and sensitivity.

Per germline, CDR1 KGHSH and CDR2 LQKENI. V was trimmed by 4 bases and J by 0 bases, leaving 7 bases between them. The CDR3 covers 15 residues. The sequence was obtained from a female donor in good health and CMV-seropositive. The sequenced sample was PBMCs. The chain recombines TRBV18 with TRBJ2-6, with D possibly matching TRBD1 (5 bases). CDR3 residues: CASSLDISGANVLTF. The CDR3 DNA reads as TGTGCCAGCTCACTGGACATCTCTGGGGCCAACGTCCTGACTTTC.